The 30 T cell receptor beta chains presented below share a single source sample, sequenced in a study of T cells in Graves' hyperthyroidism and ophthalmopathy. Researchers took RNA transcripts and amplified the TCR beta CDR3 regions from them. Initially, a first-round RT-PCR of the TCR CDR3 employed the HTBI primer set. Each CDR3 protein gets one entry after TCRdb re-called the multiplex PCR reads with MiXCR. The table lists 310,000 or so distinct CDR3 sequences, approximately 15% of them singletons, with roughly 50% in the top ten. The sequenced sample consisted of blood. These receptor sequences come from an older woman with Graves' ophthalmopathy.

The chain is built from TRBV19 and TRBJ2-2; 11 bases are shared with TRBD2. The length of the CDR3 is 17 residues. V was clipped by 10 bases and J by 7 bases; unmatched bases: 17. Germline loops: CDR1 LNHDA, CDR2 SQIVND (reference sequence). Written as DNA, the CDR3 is TGTGCCACCCTCCCCAGACTAGCGGGGTTGCAAGTCGGGGAGCTGTTTTTT. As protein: CATLPRLAGLQVGELFF.

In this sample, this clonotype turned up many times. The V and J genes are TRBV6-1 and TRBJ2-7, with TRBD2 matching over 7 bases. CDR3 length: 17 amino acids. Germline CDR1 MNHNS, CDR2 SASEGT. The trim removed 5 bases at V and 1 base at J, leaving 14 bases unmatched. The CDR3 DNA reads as TGTGCCAGCAGTTTGGCAGGGAGGGATGGAGGTTCCTACGAGCAGTACTTC. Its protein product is CASSLAGRDGGSYEQYF.

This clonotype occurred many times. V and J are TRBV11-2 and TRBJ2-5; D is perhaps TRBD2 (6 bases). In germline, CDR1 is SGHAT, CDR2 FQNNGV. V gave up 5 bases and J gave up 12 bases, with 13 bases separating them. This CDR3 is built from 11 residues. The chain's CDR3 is CASSALGTEYF. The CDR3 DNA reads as TGTGCCAGCAGCGCCCTGGGGACTGAGTACTTC.

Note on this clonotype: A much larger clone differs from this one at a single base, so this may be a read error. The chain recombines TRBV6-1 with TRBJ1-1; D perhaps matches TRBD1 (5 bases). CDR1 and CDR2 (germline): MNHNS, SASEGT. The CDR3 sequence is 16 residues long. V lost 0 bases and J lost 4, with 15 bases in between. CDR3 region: CASSEARGSGTTEAFF. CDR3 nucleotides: TGTGCCAGCAGTGAAGCGCGGGGGTCAGGGACCACTGAAGCTTTCTTT.

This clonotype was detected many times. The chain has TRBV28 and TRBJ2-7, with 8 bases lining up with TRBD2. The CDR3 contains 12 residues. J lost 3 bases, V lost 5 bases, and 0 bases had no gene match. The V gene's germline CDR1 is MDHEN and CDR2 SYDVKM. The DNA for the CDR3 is TGTGCCAGCAGTGGGACTAGCTACGAGCAGTACTTC. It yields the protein CASSGTSYEQYF.

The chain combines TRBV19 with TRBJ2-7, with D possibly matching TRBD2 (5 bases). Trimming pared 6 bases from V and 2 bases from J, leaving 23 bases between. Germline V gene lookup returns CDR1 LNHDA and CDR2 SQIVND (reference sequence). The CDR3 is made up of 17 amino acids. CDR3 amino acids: CASSGMRSAVPTYEQYF. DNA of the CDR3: TGTGCCAGTAGCGGGATGAGGAGCGCAGTTCCAACCTACGAGCAGTACTTC.

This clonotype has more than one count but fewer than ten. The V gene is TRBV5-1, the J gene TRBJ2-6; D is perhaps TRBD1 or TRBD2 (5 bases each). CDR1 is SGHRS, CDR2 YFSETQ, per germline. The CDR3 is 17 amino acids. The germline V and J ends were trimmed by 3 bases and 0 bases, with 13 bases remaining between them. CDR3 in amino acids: CASSSSGTGSGANVLTF. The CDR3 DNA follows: TGCGCCAGCAGCTCTTCCGGGACGGGCTCTGGGGCCAACGTCCTGACTTTC. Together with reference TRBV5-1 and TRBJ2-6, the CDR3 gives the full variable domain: KAGVTQTPRYLIKTRGQQVTLSCSPISGHRSVSWYQQTPGQGLQFLFEYFSETQRNKGNFPGRFSGRQFSNSRSEMNVSTLELGDSALYLCASSSSGTGSGANVLTFGAGSRLTVL.

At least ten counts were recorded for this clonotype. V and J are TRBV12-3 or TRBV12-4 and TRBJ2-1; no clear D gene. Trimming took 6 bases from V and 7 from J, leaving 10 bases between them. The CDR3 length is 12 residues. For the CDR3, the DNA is TGTGCCAGCAGACCTGACCGGAATGAGCAGTTCTTC. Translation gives CASRPDRNEQFF.

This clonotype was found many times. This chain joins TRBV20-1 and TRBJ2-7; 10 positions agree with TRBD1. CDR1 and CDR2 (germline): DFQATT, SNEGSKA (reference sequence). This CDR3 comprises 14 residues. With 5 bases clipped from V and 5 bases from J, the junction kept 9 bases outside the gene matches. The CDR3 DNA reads TGCAGTGCTGTCCTGAGACAGGGGGCGGACGAGCAGTACTTC. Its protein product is CSAVLRQGADEQYF.

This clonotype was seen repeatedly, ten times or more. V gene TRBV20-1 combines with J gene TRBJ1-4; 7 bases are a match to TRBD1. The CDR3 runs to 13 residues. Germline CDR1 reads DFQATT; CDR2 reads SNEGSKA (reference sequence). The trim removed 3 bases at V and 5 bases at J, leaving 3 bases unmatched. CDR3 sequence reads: CSARGRGNEKLFF. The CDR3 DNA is TGCAGTGCTAGGGGCAGGGGGAATGAAAAACTGTTTTTT.

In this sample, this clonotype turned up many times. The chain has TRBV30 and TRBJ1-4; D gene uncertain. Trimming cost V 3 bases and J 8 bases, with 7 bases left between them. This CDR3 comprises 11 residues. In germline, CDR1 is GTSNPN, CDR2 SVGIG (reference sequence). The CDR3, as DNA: TGTGCCTGGAGCGGAGAGGAAAAACTGTTTTTT. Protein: CAWSGEEKLFF.

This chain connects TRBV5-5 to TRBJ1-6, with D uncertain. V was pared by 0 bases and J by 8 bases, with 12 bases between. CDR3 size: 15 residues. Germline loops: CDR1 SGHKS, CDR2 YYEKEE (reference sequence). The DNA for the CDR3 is TGTGCCAGCAGCTTGGTTCGGCCGAGGGATTCACCCCTCCACTTT. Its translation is CASSLVRPRDSPLHF.

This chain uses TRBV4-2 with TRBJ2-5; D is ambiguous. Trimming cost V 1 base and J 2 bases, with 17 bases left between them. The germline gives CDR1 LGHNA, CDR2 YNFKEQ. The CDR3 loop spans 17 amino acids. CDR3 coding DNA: TGTGCCAGCAGCCAAGTCGGACCCATGTCCTTTCAAGAGACCCAGTACTTC. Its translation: CASSQVGPMSFQETQYF.

The CDR3 loop is CSAERSSGNSPLHF. The CDR3 nucleotides read TGCAGTGCTGAACGGTCCAGCGGGAATTCACCCCTCCACTTT. The J gene is TRBJ1-6, the V gene TRBV20-1, with D uncertain. This CDR3 has 14 amino acids. Trimming took 5 bases from V and 7 from J, leaving 15 bases between them. Germline CDR1 and CDR2: DFQATT and SNEGSKA (reference sequence).

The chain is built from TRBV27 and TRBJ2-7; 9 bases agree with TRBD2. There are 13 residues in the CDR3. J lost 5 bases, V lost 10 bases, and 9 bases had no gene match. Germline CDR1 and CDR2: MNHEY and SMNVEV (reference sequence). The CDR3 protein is CAITEGGRDEQYF. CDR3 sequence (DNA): TGTGCCATCACTGAGGGCGGGAGGGACGAGCAGTACTTC.

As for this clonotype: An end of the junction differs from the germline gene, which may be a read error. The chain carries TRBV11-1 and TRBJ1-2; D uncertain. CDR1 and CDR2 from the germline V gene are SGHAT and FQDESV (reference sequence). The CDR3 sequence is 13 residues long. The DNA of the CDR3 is TGCGCCAGCAGCGCGAATGTAGGTGGTGGCTACACCTTC. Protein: CASSANVGGGYTF.

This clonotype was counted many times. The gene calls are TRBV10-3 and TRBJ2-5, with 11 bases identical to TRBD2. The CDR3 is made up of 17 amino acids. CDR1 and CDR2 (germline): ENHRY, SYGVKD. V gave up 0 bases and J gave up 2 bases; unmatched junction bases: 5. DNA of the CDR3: TGTGCCATCAGTGAGTCGAGTGGACTAGCGGGTCAAGAGACCCAGTACTTC. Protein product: CAISESSGLAGQETQYF.

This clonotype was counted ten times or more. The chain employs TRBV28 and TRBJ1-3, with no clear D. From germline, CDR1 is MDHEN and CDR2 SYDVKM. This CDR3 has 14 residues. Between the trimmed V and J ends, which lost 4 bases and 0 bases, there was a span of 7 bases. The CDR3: CASSSPSSGNTIYF. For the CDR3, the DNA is TGTGCCAGCAGTTCCCCGTCCTCTGGAAACACCATATATTTT.

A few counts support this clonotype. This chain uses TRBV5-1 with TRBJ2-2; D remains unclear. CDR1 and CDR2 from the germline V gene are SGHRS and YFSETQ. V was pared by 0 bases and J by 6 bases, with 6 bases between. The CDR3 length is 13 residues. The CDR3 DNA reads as TGCGCCAGCAGCTTGGAGTTTTCCGGGGAGCTGTTTTTT. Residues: CASSLEFSGELFF.

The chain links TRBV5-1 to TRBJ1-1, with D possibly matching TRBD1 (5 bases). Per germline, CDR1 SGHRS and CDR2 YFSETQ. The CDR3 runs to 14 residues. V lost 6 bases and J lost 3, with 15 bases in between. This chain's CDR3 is CASTNAQGYTEAFF. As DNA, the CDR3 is TGCGCCAGCACGAACGCGCAGGGCTACACTGAAGCTTTCTTT. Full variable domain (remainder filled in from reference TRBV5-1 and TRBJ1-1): KAGVTQTPRYLIKTRGQQVTLSCSPISGHRSVSWYQQTPGQGLQFLFEYFSETQRNKGNFPGRFSGRQFSNSRSEMNVSTLELGDSALYLCASTNAQGYTEAFFGQGTRLTVV.

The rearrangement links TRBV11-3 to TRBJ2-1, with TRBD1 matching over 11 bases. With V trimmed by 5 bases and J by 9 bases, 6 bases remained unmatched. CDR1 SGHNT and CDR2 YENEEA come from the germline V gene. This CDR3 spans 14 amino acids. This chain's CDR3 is CASSADRGLSEQFF. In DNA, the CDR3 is TGTGCCAGCAGCGCGGACAGGGGGCTTAGTGAGCAGTTCTTC.

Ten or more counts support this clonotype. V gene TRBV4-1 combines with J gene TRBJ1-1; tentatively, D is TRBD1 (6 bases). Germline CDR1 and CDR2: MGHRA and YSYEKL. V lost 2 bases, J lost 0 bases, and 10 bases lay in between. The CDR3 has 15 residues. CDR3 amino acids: CASSQTGTLNTEAFF. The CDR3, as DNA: TGCGCCAGCAGCCAAACCGGGACACTGAACACTGAAGCTTTCTTT.

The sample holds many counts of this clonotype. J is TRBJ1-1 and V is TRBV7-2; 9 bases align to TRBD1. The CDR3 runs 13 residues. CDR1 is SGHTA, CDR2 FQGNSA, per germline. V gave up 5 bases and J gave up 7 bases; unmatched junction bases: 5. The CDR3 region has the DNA TGTGCCAGCAGCCGCGGGACAGGGCTTGAAGCTTTCTTT. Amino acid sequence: CASSRGTGLEAFF.

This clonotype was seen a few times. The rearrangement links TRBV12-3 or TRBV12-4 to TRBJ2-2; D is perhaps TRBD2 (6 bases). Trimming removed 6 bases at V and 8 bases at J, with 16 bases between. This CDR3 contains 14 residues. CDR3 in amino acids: CASSTGTYAGELFF. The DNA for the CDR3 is TGTGCCAGCAGCACCGGGACTTACGCTGGGGAGCTGTTTTTT.

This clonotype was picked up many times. DNA of the CDR3: TGTGCCAGCAGACGCTCAGGGGGTGTAAGATACGAGCAGTACTTC. Translating gives CASRRSGGVRYEQYF. The chain joins TRBV27 to TRBJ2-7; 7 bases agree with TRBD1. Germline CDR1 and CDR2: MNHEY and SMNVEV (reference sequence). Trimming removed 6 bases from V and 4 bases from J; junction bases left unmatched: 12. This CDR3 has 15 residues.

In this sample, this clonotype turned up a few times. CDR3 bases: TGTGCCAGTAGTAGCACCCTCACTAACTATGGCTACACCTTC. Translation gives CASSSTLTNYGYTF. The chain has TRBV19 and TRBJ1-2; D unresolved. V shed 4 bases and J shed 0 bases, with 9 bases lying between them. CDR3 length: 14 amino acids. Per germline, CDR1 LNHDA and CDR2 SQIVND (reference sequence).

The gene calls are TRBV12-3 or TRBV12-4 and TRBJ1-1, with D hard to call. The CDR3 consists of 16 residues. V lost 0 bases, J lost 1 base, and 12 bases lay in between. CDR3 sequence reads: CASSLAIGFGNTEAFF. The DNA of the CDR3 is TGTGCCAGCAGTTTAGCGATTGGGTTCGGGAACACTGAAGCTTTCTTT.

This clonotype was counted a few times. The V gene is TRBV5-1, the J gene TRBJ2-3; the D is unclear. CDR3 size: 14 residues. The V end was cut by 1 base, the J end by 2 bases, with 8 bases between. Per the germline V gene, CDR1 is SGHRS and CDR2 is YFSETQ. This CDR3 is CASSLSFITDTQYF. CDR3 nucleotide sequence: TGCGCCAGCAGCTTGAGTTTCATCACAGATACGCAGTATTTT.

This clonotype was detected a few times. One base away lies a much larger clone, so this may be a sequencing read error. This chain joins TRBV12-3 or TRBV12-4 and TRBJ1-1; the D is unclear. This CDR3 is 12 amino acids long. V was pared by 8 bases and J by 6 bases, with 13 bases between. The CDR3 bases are TGTGCCAGCGAGGGAGCCCTTGCTGAAGCTTTCTTT. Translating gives CASEGALAEAFF.

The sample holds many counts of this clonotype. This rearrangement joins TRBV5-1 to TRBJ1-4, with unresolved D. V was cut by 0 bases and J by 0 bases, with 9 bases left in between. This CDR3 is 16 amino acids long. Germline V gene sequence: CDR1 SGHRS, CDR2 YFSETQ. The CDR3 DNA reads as TGCGCCAGCAGCTTGGGCACCGGGCCAACTAATGAAAAACTGTTTTTT. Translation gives CASSLGTGPTNEKLFF.